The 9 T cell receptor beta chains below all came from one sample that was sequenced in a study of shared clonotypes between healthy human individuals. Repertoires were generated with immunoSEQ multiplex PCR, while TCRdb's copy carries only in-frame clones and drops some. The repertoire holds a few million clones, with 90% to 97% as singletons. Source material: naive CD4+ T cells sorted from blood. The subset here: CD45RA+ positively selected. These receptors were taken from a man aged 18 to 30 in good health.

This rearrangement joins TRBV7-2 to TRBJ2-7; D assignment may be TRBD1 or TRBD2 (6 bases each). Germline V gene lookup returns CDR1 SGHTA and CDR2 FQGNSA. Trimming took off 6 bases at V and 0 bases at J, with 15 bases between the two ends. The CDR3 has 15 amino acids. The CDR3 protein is CASRYAGHNSYEQYF. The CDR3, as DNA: TGTGCCAGCAGGTACGCGGGACATAACTCCTACGAGCAGTACTTC.

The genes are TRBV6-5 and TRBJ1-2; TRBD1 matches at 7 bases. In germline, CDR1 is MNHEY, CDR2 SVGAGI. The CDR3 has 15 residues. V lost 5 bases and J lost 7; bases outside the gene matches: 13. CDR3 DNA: TGTGCCAGCAGTACAGACCTCAGGGGGGCGGTTGGCTACACCTTC. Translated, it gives CASSTDLRGAVGYTF.

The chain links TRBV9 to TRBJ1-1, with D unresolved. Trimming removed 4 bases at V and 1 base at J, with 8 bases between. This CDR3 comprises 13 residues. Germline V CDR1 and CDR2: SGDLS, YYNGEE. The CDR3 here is CASSRFPNTEAFF. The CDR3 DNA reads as TGTGCCAGCAGCCGATTCCCGAACACTGAAGCTTTCTTT.

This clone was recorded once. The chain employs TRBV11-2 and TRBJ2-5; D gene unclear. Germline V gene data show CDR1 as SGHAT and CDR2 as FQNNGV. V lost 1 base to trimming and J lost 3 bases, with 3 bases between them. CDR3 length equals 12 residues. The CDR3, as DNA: TGTGCCAGCAGCTTAGCGGAAGAGACCCAGTACTTC. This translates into CASSLAEETQYF.

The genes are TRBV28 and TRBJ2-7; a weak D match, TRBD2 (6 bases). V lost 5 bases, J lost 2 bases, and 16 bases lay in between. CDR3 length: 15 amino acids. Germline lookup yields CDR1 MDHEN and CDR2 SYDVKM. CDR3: CASSPRGTLAYEQYF. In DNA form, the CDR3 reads TGTGCCAGCAGTCCACGGGGGACCTTGGCCTACGAGCAGTACTTC.

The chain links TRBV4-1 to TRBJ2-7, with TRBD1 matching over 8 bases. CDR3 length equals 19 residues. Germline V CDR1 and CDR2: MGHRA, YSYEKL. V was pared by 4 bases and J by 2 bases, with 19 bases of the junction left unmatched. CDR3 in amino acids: CASSLQASLGQEIPYEQYF. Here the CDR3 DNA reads TGCGCCAGCAGCCTTCAGGCCTCCCTGGGACAGGAGATACCCTACGAGCAGTACTTC.

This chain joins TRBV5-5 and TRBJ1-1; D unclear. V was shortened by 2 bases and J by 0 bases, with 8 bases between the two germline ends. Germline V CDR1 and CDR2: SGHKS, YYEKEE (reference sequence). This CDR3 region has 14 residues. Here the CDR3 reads CASSFGPLNTEAFF. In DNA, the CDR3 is TGTGCCAGCAGCTTTGGACCGTTGAACACTGAAGCTTTCTTT.

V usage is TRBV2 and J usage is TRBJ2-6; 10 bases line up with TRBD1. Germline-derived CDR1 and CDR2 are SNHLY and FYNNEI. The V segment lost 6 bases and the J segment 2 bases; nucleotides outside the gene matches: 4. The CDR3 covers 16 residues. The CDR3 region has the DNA TGTGCCAGCAGAGGACAGGGGGTCACTGGGGCCAACGTCCTGACTTTC. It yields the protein CASRGQGVTGANVLTF.

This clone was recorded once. The CDR3 here is CASSQELVRGQETQYF. The CDR3 DNA reads TGCGCCAGCAGCCAAGAACTAGTCAGGGGCCAAGAGACCCAGTACTTC. V is TRBV4-1 and J is TRBJ2-5; possible D gene TRBD1, 6 bases. V lost 0 bases and J lost 1, with 12 bases in between. The germline V gene has CDR1 MGHRA and CDR2 YSYEKL. The length of the CDR3 is 16 residues.